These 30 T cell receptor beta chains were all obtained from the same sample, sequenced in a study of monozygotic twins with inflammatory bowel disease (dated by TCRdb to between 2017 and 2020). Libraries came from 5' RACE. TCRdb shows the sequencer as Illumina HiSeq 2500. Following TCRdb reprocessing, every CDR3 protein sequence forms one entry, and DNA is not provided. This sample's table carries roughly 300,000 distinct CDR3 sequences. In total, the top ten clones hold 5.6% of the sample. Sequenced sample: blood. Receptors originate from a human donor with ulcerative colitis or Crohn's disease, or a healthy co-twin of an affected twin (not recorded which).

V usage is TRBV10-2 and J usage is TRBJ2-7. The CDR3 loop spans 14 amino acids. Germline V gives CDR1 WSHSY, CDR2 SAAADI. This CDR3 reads CASYAMLPSYEQYF.

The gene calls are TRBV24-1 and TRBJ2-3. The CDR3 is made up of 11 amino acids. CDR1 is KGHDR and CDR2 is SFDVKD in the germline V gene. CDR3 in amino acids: CATSQTDTQYF.

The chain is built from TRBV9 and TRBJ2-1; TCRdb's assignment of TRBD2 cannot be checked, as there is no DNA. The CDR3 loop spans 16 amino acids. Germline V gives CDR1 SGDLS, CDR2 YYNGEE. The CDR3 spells CASSDALLEGKREQFF.

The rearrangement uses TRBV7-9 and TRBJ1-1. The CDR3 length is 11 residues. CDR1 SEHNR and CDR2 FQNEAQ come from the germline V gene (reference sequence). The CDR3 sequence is CASREGSDAFF.

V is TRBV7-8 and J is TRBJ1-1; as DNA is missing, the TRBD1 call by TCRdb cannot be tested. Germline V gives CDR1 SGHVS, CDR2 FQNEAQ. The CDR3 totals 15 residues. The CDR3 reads CASSLGGGPNTEAFF.

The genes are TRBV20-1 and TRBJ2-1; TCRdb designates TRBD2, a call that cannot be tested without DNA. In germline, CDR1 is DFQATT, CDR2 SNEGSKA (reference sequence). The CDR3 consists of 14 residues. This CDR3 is CSARGGGINDEQFF.

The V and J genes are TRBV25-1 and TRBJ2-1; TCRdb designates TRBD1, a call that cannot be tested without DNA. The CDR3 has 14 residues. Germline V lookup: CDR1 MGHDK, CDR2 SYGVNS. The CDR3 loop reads CASSDYRDYNEQFF.

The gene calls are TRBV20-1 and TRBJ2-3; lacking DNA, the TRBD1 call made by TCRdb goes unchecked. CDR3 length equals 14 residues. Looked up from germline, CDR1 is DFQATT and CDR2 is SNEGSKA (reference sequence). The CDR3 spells CSARDVGAGDTQYF.

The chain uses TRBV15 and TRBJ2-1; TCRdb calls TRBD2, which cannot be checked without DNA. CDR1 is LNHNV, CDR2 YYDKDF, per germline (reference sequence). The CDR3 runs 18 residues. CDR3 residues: CATSRAVRAGGPNNEQFF.

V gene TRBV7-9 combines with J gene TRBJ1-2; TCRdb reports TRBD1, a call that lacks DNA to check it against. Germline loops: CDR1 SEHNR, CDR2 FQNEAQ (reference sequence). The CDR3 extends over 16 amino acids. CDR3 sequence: CASSPSDRGLSYGYTF.

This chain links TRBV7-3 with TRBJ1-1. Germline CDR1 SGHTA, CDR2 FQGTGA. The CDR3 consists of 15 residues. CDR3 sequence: CASSLSGAVNTEAFF.

The CDR3 region is CASSLDLSAVYEQYF. The J gene is TRBJ2-7, the V gene TRBV11-2. The CDR3 runs 15 residues. Per the germline V gene, CDR1 is SGHAT and CDR2 is FQNNGV. The full variable domain, rest sourced from reference TRBV11-2 and TRBJ2-7, is EAGVAQSPRYKIIEKRQSVAFWCNPISGHATLYWYQQILGQGPKLLIQFQNNGVVDDSQLPKDRFSAERLKGVDSTLKIQPAKLEDSAVYLCASSLDLSAVYEQYFGPGTRLTVT.

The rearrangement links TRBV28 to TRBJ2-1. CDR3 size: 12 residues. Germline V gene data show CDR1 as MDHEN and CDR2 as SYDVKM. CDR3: CASIPVGGEQFF.

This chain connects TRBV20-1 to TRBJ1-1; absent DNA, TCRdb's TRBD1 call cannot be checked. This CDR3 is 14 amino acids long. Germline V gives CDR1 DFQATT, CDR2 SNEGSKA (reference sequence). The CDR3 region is CSAPKRDRGLGAFF.

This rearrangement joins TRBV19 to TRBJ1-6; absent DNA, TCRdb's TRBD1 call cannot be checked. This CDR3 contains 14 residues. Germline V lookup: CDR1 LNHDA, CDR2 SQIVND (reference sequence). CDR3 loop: CASSIRGGSSPLHF.

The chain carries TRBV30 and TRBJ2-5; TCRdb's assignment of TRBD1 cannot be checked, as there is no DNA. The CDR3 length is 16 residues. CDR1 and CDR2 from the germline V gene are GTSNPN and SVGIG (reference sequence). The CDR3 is CAWSVGFRGIQETQYF.

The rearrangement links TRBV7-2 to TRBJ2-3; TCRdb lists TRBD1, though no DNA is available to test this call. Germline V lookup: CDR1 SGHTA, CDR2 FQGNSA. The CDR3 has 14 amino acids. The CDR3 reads CASGGTGLVDTQYF.

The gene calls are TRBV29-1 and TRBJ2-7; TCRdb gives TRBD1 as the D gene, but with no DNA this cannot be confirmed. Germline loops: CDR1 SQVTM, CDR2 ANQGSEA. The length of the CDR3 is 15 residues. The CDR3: CSVEGLGQFSDEQYF.

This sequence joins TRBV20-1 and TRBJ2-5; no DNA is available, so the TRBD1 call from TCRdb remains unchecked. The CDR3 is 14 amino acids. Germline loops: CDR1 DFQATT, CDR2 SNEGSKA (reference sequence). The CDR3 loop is CSARVPLGEATQYF.

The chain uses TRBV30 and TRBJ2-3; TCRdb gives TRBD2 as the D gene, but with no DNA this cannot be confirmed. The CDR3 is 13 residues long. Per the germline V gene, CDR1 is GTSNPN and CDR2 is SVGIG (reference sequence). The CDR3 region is CACGTSGTDTQYF.

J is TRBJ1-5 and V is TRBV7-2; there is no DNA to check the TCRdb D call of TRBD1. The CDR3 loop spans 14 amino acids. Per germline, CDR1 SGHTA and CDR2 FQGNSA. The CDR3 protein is CASSPGGTGWPQHF.

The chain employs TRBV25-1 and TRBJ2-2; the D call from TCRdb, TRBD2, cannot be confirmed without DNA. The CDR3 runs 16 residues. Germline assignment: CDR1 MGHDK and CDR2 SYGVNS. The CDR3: CASSELSSGGAGELFF. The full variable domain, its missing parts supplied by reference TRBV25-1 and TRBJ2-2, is EADIYQTPRYLVIGTGKKITLECSQTMGHDKMYWYQQDPGMELHLIHYSYGVNSTEKGDLSSESTVSRIRTEHFPLTLESARPSHTSQYLCASSELSSGGAGELFFGEGSRLTVL.

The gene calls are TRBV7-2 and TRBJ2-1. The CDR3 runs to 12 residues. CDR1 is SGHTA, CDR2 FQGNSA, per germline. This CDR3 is CASSLRVDEQFF.

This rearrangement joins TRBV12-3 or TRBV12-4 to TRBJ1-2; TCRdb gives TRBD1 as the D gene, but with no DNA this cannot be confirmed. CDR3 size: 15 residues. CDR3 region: CASSIRQGSLRGYTF.

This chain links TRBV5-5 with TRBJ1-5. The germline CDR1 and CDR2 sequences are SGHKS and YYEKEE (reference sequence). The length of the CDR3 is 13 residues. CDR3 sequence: CASSFEVNQPQHF.

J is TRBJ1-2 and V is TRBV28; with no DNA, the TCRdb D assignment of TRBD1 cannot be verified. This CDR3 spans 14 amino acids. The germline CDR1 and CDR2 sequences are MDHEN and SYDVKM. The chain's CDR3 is CAIQDWDTRYGYTF.

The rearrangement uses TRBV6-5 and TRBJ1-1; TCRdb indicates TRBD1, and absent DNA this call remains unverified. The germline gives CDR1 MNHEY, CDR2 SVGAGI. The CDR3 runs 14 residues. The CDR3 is CASSFRDLDTEAFF.

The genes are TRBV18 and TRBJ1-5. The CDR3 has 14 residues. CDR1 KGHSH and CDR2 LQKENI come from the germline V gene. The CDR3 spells CASSPGRINQPQHF. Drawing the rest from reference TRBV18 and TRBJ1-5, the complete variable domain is NAGVMQNPRHLVRRRGQEARLRCSPMKGHSHVYWYRQLPEEGLKFMVYLQKENIIDESGMPKERFSAEFPKEGPSILRIQQVVRGDSAAYFCASSPGRINQPQHFGDGTRLSIL.

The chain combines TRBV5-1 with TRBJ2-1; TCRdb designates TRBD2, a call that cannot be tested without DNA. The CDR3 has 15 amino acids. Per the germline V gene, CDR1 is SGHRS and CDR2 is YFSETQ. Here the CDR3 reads CASSRGLADYNEQFF.

CDR3 region: CATSDLPETVNTGELFF. The chain is built from TRBV24-1 and TRBJ2-2; lacking DNA, the TRBD1 call made by TCRdb goes unchecked. The germline CDR1 and CDR2 sequences are KGHDR and SFDVKD. There are 17 residues in the CDR3.